This T cell receptor beta chain stems from a study of T-cell memory formation after mild COVID-19. Findings and limits, study-wide: Contracting CD8+ clones were enriched in EMRA, CD4+ mainly in CM and EM. Prior to infection, memory already included some responding clones, suggesting cross-reactive memory joined.

As regards this clonotype: Its antigen is currently unknown.

This CDR3 spans 11 amino acids. With 8 bases removed from V and 2 bases from J, the gap between germline ends came to 6 bases. TCRdb analysed the 5' RACE reads with MiXCR anew, one entry per CDR3 protein. The data contain tens of thousands of distinct CDR3 sequences, 7.3% of them singletons. V is TRBV12-3 or TRBV12-4 and J is TRBJ1-1, with D uncertain. The clonotype originates from a man younger than 35 who had mild COVID-19 (a few samples of this study predate the infection). Cell type and time point are not known. Sample: PBMCs or a T cell subset sorted from them (not recorded which). CDR3 nucleotide sequence: TGTGCCAGCGGCCTTAACACTGAAGCTTTCTTT. Amino acid sequence: CASGLNTEAFF.